Listed below are T cell receptor beta chains from one sample, sequenced in a study of blood T cells in healthy people across ages. TCRdb analysed the 5' RACE reads with MiXCR anew, one entry per CDR3 protein. The repertoire holds about 1.1 million distinct CDR3 sequences, with roughly two fifths as singletons. Specimen: blood. Receptors originate from a man aged 18-30 years in good health. CDR3s include the opening cysteine and the closing phenylalanine or tryptophan. A D gene is named only where the DNA matches it firmly. Only some rows state a clone size, as once, few, many or a class for expanded clones.

CASKREGDTQYF	TGTGCCAGCAAGCGAGAGGGAGATACGCAGTATTTT	TRBJ2-3	-	TRBV2	-
CASSTSYTGELFF	TGTGCCAGCAGTACCTCCTACACCGGGGAGCTGTTTTTT	TRBJ2-2	-	TRBV2	-
CSVEDGTAANEKLFF	TGCAGCGTTGAAGATGGCACCGCCGCTAATGAAAAACTGTTTTTT	TRBJ1-4	-	TRBV29-1	few
CASSPVVNYGYTF	TGTGCCAGCAGTCCCGTTGTGAACTATGGCTACACCTTC	TRBJ1-2	-	TRBV12-3/TRBV12-4	-
CASANVNTEAFF	TGTGCCAGCGCAAACGTGAACACTGAAGCTTTCTTT	TRBJ1-1	-	TRBV10-3	-
CASSLTAARAFNEQFF	TGTGCCAGCAGCTTAACTGCGGCCAGGGCCTTCAATGAGCAGTTCTTC	TRBJ2-1	-	TRBV7-2	-
CASSSGLAGGRRRETQYF	TGTGCCAGCAGCTCGGGACTAGCGGGGGGGCGTCGAAGGGAGACCCAGTACTTC	TRBJ2-5	TRBD2	TRBV7-2	few
CASSVGLNNEKLFF	TGTGCCAGCAGCGTAGGTCTGAATAATGAAAAACTGTTTTTT	TRBJ1-4	-	TRBV9	-
CASSYSGNMNTEAFF	TGTGCCAGCAGTTACTCGGGGAATATGAACACTGAAGCTTTCTTT	TRBJ1-1	-	TRBV6-5	few
CSARETGLGTDTQYF	TGCAGTGCTAGAGAGACAGGGCTTGGCACAGATACGCAGTATTTT	TRBJ2-3	TRBD1	TRBV20-1	-
CASSSLTTGNNEKLFF	TGTGCCAGCAGCTCCCTCACAACCGGAAACAATGAAAAACTGTTTTTT	TRBJ1-4	-	TRBV7-9	few
CASSLSGASTNEKLFF	TGTGCCAGCAGTTTATCTGGAGCGTCGACTAATGAAAAACTGTTTTTT	TRBJ1-4	-	TRBV28	-
CASRGSTAGNTIYF	TGTGCCAGCAGAGGGTCGACCGCTGGAAACACCATATATTTT	TRBJ1-3	-	TRBV14	-
CASSQERGWTEAFF	TGTGCCAGCAGCCAAGAGAGGGGTTGGACTGAAGCTTTCTTT	TRBJ1-1	-	TRBV3-1	-
CAISETRTSGTDTQYF	TGTGCCATCAGTGAAACCCGGACTAGCGGCACAGATACGCAGTATTTT	TRBJ2-3	TRBD2	TRBV10-3	few
CSARARDRGANTEAFF	TGCAGTGCTAGGGCCCGGGACAGGGGGGCGAACACTGAAGCTTTCTTT	TRBJ1-1	TRBD1	TRBV20-1	few
CASKPGTGNSPLHF	TGTGCCAGCAAGCCCGGGACAGGGAATTCACCCCTCCACTTT	TRBJ1-6	TRBD1	TRBV2	-
CASSLGGIWAHNEQFF	TGTGCCAGCAGTTTAGGAGGCATCTGGGCCCACAATGAGCAGTTCTTC	TRBJ2-1	-	TRBV12-3/TRBV12-4	-
CASSEADPDFFQAFF	TGTGCCAGCAGTGAAGCGGACCCCGACTTCTTTCAAGCTTTCTTT	TRBJ1-1	-	TRBV2	-
CASTSSGATDTQYF	TGTGCCAGCACCTCTAGCGGGGCCACAGATACGCAGTATTTT	TRBJ2-3	TRBD2	TRBV7-2	-
CASSQQGQPSAIEQFF	TGCGCCAGCAGCCAACAGGGACAGCCCAGCGCGATTGAGCAGTTCTTC	TRBJ2-1	TRBD1	TRBV4-3	few
CSASLSVPQFF	TGCAGTGCTAGCCTATCCGTGCCGCAGTTCTTC	TRBJ2-1	-	TRBV20-1	-
CSATMGEGTGELFF	TGCAGTGCTACGATGGGGGAGGGCACCGGGGAGCTGTTTTTT	TRBJ2-2	TRBD2	TRBV20-1	-
CASSAYKGGELFF	TGTGCCAGCAGCGCCTATAAGGGAGGGGAGCTGTTTTTT	TRBJ2-2	-	TRBV12-3/TRBV12-4	-
CSVVSGINQPQHF	TGCAGCGTTGTATCTGGGATCAATCAGCCCCAGCATTTT	TRBJ1-5	-	TRBV29-1	few
CASSQQAGTGYYEQYF	TGCGCCAGCAGCCAACAGGCGGGGACAGGGTACTACGAGCAGTACTTC	TRBJ2-7	TRBD1	TRBV4-1	-
CASSLAVSTGELFF	TGCGCCAGCAGCTTGGCGGTGAGCACCGGGGAGCTGTTTTTT	TRBJ2-2	-	TRBV5-1	-
CASRVGVTTEAFF	TGTGCCAGCAGAGTGGGGGTTACCACTGAAGCTTTCTTT	TRBJ1-1	-	TRBV27	few
CASSGVTYEQYF	TGTGCCAGCAGTGGGGTTACCTACGAGCAGTACTTC	TRBJ2-7	-	TRBV6-1	few
CAWSVLNRDREKNYGYTF	TGTGCCTGGAGTGTACTCAACCGTGACAGGGAAAAAAACTATGGCTACACCTTC	TRBJ1-2	TRBD1	TRBV30	-
CASSYSTPAFYEQFF	TGTGCCAGCAGTTACTCGACGCCCGCCTTCTATGAGCAGTTCTTC	TRBJ2-1	-	TRBV6-2/TRBV6-3	-
CASLPGGNRVENTEAFF	TGTGCCAGCCTCCCGGGTGGAAACAGGGTCGAGAACACTGAAGCTTTCTTT	TRBJ1-1	-	TRBV27	-
CASSLEAGGWTGELFF	TGTGCCAGCAGTTTAGAGGCAGGGGGGTGGACCGGGGAGCTGTTTTTT	TRBJ2-2	-	TRBV28	-
CSVQGSPGELFF	TGCAGCGTTCAGGGCTCCCCCGGGGAGCTGTTTTTT	TRBJ2-2	-	TRBV29-1	-
CAWSKGDRGMVNEQFF	TGTGCCTGGAGTAAGGGGGACAGGGGCATGGTGAATGAGCAGTTCTTC	TRBJ2-1	TRBD1	TRBV30	few
CASSLGPRSDTQYF	TGTGCCAGCAGTTTAGGTCCCAGGTCTGATACGCAGTATTTT	TRBJ2-3	-	TRBV12-3/TRBV12-4	-
CASSLGENPYEQYF	TGTGCCAGCAGTTTGGGCGAGAATCCCTACGAGCAGTACTTC	TRBJ2-7	-	TRBV28	few